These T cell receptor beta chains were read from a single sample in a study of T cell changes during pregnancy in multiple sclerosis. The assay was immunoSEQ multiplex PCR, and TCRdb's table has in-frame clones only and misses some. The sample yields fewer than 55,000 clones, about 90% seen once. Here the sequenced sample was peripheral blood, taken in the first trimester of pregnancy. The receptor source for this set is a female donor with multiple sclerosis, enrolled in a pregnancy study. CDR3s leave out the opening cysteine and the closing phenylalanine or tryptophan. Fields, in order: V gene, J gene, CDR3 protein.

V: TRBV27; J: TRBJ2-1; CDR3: ASSSNRGVANEQF
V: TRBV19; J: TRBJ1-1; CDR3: ASSIEGGVFTEAF
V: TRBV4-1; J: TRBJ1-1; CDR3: ASSHLQGKNTEAF
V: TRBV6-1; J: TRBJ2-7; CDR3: ASSDSGGAYEQY
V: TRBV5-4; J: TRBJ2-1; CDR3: ASSLGGSGGYEQF
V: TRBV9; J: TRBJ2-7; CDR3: ASSAGQGTYEQY
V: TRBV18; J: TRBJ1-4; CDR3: ASSPRRGEKLF
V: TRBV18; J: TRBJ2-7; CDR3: ASSLEGQAGLYEQY
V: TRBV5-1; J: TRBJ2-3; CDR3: ASSGTTTGSTDTQY
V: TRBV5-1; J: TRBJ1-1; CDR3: ASSLGQPTEAF
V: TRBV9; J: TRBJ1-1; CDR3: ASSPPGDLTEAF
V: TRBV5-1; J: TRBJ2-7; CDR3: ASSLNLREQY
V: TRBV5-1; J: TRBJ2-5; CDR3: ASSPLLAGGTETQY
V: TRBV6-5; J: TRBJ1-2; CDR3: ASSSQWQGKGYT
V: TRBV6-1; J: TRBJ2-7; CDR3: ASSEARGSRDEQY
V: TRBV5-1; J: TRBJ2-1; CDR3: ASSFAPGGGNNEQF
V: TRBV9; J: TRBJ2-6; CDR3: ASSVFAGGGRGANVLT
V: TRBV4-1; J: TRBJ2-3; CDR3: ASSRGGLAGGTDTQY
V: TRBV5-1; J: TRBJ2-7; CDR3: ASSPTAQPGYEQY
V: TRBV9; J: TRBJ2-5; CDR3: ASSARAGGVGETQY
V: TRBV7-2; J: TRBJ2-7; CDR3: ASSPRERGGYEQY
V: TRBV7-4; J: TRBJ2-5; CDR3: ASSSKQGGTQETQY
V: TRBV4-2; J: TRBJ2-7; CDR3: ASSPSSGGSYEQY
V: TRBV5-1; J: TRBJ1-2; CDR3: ASSSTGVGYGYT
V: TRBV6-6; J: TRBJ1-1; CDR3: ASSQMTGRAEAF
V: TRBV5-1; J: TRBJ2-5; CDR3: ASSRQDLQETQY
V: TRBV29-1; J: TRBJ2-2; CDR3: SVVSRINTGELF
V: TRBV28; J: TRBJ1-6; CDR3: ASSLGPSRGSPLH
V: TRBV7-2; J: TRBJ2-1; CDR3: ASSLGGVPYNEQF
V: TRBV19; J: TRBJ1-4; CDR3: ASSMETGGNEKLF
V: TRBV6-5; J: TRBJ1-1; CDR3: ASTWALNTEAF
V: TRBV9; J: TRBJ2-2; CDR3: ASSLPAGAGELF
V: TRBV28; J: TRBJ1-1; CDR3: ASSVQGGDTEAF
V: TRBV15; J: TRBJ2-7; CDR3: ATSTVRGYEQY
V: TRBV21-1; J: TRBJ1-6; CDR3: ASSKQGDSYNSPLH